This T cell receptor beta chain was captured by sequencing in a study of CD4 T cells in relation to SARS-CoV-2 and coronaviruses. For the study at large: The restricting HLA molecule for shared crossreactive spike epitopes was mapped.

Assay used: immunoSEQ multiplex PCR; TCRdb lists only in-frame clones, some missing. The repertoire holds just over 15,000 clones, with around 80% as singletons. A note on this clone: The antigen is undetermined.

Unexposed donor CD4+ T cells date from about 2011-2019, before the COVID-19 pandemic. The cells were cultured for over eight days before CD4+ T cells were isolated. Testing used SARS-CoV-2 S/N and four cold-coronavirus spikes on unexposed-donor CD4+ T cells, cells permitting. Approximately 2 million PBMCs per well were cultured with around 9.9 IU/ml IL-2. This CDR3 is 14 amino acids long. V was clipped by 2 bases and J by 3 bases, with 8 bases between them. The germline CDR1 and CDR2 sequences are MNHEY and SVGAGI. Sequenced material: CD4+ T cells from PBMCs, cultured in vitro. The chain links TRBV6-5 to TRBJ1-5, with D maybe TRBD1 (6 bases). The sequence came from a human donor in good health. The CDR3 coding sequence is TGTGCCAGCAGTTACGACAGGAACAATCAGCCCCAGCATTTT. This codes for CASSYDRNNQPQHF.